This T cell receptor (beta chain) was retrieved from a study of blood T cells in healthy people across ages (dated by TCRdb to about 2015). In terms of the full investigation: In model experiments, template switching captured about one uniquely barcoded TCR beta cDNA molecule for every two T cells. The donors were divided into four age groups: young (average roughly 17 years), middle-aged (about 39), aged (62) and long-lived (nearly 85). The study measured age-related changes in TCR beta repertoire diversity using deep sequencing normalized with unique cDNA molecular identifiers. Using the same blood draw, the study looked at two additional independent replicas of 1 million unique cDNA reads for two donors, one aged 18 to 30 and the other aged 80 or older. The full study reports these points: Estimates of total diversity based on one million sequenced T cells were regarded as lower bounds and as underestimates. Since profiling was done on bulk unsorted PBMCs, naive and antigen-experienced compartments could not be conclusively compared. Observed TCR beta diversity per million T cells fell roughly linearly with age, and a significant reduction was already apparent by age approximately 40. Observed TCR beta diversity correlated strongly with the percentage of naive T cells measured by flow cytometry. Compared with the aged group, the long-lived group had more naive CD4+ T cells, fewer expanded clones and increased TCR diversity, a pattern suggesting age selection. The CMV infection status of donors was not known, potentially confounding age-related changes in expanded clonotypes.

This clonotype occurred a few times. Its antigen is unknown. Per-base qualities were not stored, and no clone one base away is much larger. Systemically healthy Caucasian individuals from Russia, 39 in total and aged about 6 to 95 years, were included as donors. Each donor gave 8 to 10 milliliters of peripheral blood, collected into EDTA-treated Vacutainer tubes. PBMCs were isolated by Ficoll-Paque density-gradient centrifugation, with at least 6 million obtained per sample. Total RNA was extracted from PBMCs with Trizol reagent, with at least 6 micrograms obtained per sample. For every donor, flow cytometry on a PBMC aliquot measured the percentage of naive CD45RAhigh/CD27high T cells. The CDR3 goes from the cysteine to the phenylalanine over 16 residues. Just CDR3 DNA is preserved here, 48 bases in frame from base 1. V was cut back by 3 bases and J by 4 bases, leaving a gap of 13 bases between them. CDR1 and CDR2 were assigned from the germline V gene (reference sequence) as LNHNV and YYDKDF.

The library came from 5' RACE. The reads were generated on an Illumina HiSeq 2500. A second roughly 7 to 11 cycle PCR used a sample-barcoded 5' primer and a J-beta primer mix. A unique molecular identifier was introduced onto each TCR beta cDNA molecule by a template-switch 5' adaptor carrying 12 random nucleotides. At least 2.5 million CDR3-containing paired-end reads were obtained from each sample. First-strand cDNA was synthesized from all RNA with the Mint cDNA synthesis kit, primed by a TRBC-specific oligonucleotide. After uracil-DNA glycosylase treatment, a first 18-cycle PCR used universal primers M1SS and BC2_uni_R on all cDNA. The authors processed their data as follows. For normalization, 1 million high-quality reads were randomly selected from each sample, with every read carrying a distinct molecular identifier. Instead of being binned into consensus sequences, reads with shared molecular identifiers were discarded. MiTCR, with a Q25 quality threshold and the strictest error-elimination algorithm, was used for CDR3 identification, clonotype clustering and error correction. A nonparametric unseen species model with Euler transformation was used to estimate a lower bound on total TCR beta diversity. Starting from the raw public reads, TCRdb applied fastp trimming at Q25, assembled clones with MiXCR and retained in-frame beta chains. Duplicate CDR3 protein sequences are folded into a single record with the most common DNA and genes. The V and J calls and clone size are TCRdb's, not the authors'. The sample table lists 750,000 or so distinct CDR3 sequences, roughly 25% of them with a count of one. The ten largest clonotypes hold 9.4% of the sample.

These data were also reused for a study on T cells of mothers and their children. From that second study: Donors were nine systemically healthy Caucasian individuals: three mothers and their six children. cDNA synthesis used all of the extracted RNA, with around 1.6 ug of RNA in each 15 ul reaction. In the second PCR, the M1S primer added sample barcodes and 2-4 random nucleotides. Over 8 million TCR beta CDR3 reads came from each mother, compared with a few million reads from each child. Thymic selection similarly shapes TCR recombination output in related and unrelated pairs, with minor effect from inherited differences. Related mother-child pairs always showed normalized repertoire overlap that was slightly higher than in unrelated mother-child pairs, though the difference was never significant. No persistent microchimeric T cell clones were found, with a detection sensitivity of 85 to 100 clones per million clonotypes. In the study, deep NGS was used to compare the TCR beta repertoires of mothers and children, and features distinguishing related mother-child pairs from unrelated individuals were sought. On average, the children were about 10 +/- 4 years old, while the mothers were about 38 +/- 4 years old. After adapter ligation with NEBNext reagents, the libraries were sequenced on Illumina HiSeq 2000 with 100+100 nt paired-end reads. To prevent cross-contamination, the mother and child libraries were prepared one month apart and sequenced in separate runs. Each donor had between about 500,000 and 2,300,000 distinct TCR beta clonotypes identified. Naive TCR beta clonotypes were estimated from low-frequency clonotypes matched to each donor's FACS-determined naive share, without sorting.

Recombination joined TRBV15 with TRBJ2-6; perhaps TRBD1 is the D gene, with 5 bases matching. The sequencing input was blood. The sequence came from a boy between 10 and 17 years old in good health. The nucleotide sequence is given as TGTGCCACCAGCAGTCCGGACATTCACGGGGCCAACGTCCTGACTTTC. This encodes CATSSPDIHGANVLTF. When the CDR3 is completed using the reference TRBV15 and TRBJ2-6 genes on either side, the full variable domain is DAMVIQNPRYQVTQFGKPVTLSCSQTLNHNVMYWYQQKSSQAPKLLFHYYDKDFNNEADTPDNFQSRRPNTSFCFLDIRSPGLGDTAMYLCATSSPDIHGANVLTFGAGSRLTVL.